One and the same sample provided the 9 T cell receptor beta chains below, sequenced in a study of neoadjuvant nivolumab and ipilimumab in lung cancer. Assay: immunoSEQ multiplex PCR; the TCRdb copy retains only in-frame clones and omits some. The sample contains 15,000 to 20,000 clones, roughly 80% of which appear only once. The material was tumor tissue, obtained after neoadjuvant nivolumab, alone or with ipilimumab, at or shortly before surgery. These receptors all come from an adult with non-small cell lung cancer.

This clone occurred once. The chain recombines TRBV5-5 with TRBJ2-1; 8 bases align to TRBD1. The CDR3 loop spans 16 amino acids. CDR1 is SGHKS, CDR2 YYEKEE, per germline (reference sequence). V trimming: 0 bases; J trimming: 3 bases; junction bases outside the gene matches: 5. The CDR3 nucleotides read TGTGCCAGCAGCTTGGAGGGGACAGGAGACTACAATGAGCAGTTCTTC. It yields the protein CASSLEGTGDYNEQFF.

This clone turned up a few times. This chain joins TRBV7-6 and TRBJ2-7; D uncertain. In germline, CDR1 is SGHVS, CDR2 FNYEAQ. The CDR3 covers 11 residues. Trimming shortened V by 5 bases and J by 6 bases, and 8 bases separated the two germline ends. The CDR3 sequence is CASSDLGEQYF. CDR3 DNA: TGTGCCAGCAGCGACCTGGGCGAGCAGTACTTC.

This chain uses TRBV18 with TRBJ2-7, with TRBD1 matching 7 bases. This CDR3 has 15 amino acids. The ends lost 0 bases at V and 2 bases at J; junction bases unmatched: 4. Germline V gives CDR1 KGHSH, CDR2 LQKENI. In DNA, the CDR3 is TGTGCCAGCTCACCACCGAAAGGGGGCACCTACGAGCAGTACTTC. This codes for CASSPPKGGTYEQYF.

This clone was counted a single time. The DNA for the CDR3 is TGTGCCTGGCGCCGCTTTGGCTCTGGAAACACCATATATTTT. It is translated as CAWRRFGSGNTIYF. V is TRBV30 and J is TRBJ1-3; D is undetermined. Germline-derived CDR1 and CDR2 are GTSNPN and SVGIG (reference sequence). The CDR3 extends over 14 amino acids. V was pared by 5 bases and J by 0 bases, with 11 bases between.

The chain uses TRBV29-1 and TRBJ1-2; 8 positions agree with TRBD1. The CDR3 runs 13 residues. Trimming took 7 bases from V and 2 from J; bases not matched to a gene: 6. CDR1 and CDR2 (germline): SQVTM, ANQGSEA. CDR3 sequence reads: CSAPDRANYGYTF. CDR3 DNA sequence: TGCAGCGCCCCGGACAGGGCAAACTATGGCTACACCTTC. Together with reference TRBV29-1 and TRBJ1-2, the CDR3 gives the full variable domain: SAVISQKPSRDICQRGTSLTIQCQVDSQVTMMFWYRQQPGQSLTLIATANQGSEATYESGFVIDKFPISRPNLTFSTLTVSNMSPEDSSIYLCSAPDRANYGYTFGSGTRLTVV.

The chain employs TRBV1 and TRBJ1-4; the D call TRBD1 from the table was never checked on the DNA. TRBV1 is tagged as a pseudogene. This CDR3 has 16 amino acids. The CDR3 reads CTSSRAKDRINEKLFF. DNA for the CDR3: TGCACCAGCAGCCGGGCGAAAGACAGGATTAATGAAAAACTGTTTTTT.

The rearrangement links TRBV1 to TRBJ1-3. TRBV1 is noted as a pseudogene. The CDR3 has 17 amino acids. The CDR3: CTSSPSRGGSSGNTIYF. CDR3 sequence (DNA): TGCACCAGCAGCCCTTCTCGGGGGGGCTCCTCTGGAAACACCATATATTTT.

The V call is TRBV6-5, the J call TRBJ2-7; D possibly uses TRBD1 or TRBD2 (5 bases each). V shed 2 bases and J shed 7 bases, with 15 bases lying between them. This CDR3 region has 14 residues. Germline V gives CDR1 MNHEY, CDR2 SVGAGI. This CDR3 reads CASSYVEGLGEQYF. The CDR3 bases are TGTGCCAGCAGTTACGTTGAGGGGCTGGGGGAGCAGTACTTC.

This sequence joins TRBV6-5 and TRBJ2-7, with D unclear. The CDR3 sequence is 11 residues long. The germline V gene has CDR1 MNHEY and CDR2 SVGAGI. In nucleotides, the CDR3 is TGTGCGAGGTTATGGTCCTACGAGCAGTACTTC. Amino acid sequence: CARLWSYEQYF.